These T cell receptor beta chains were read from a single sample in a study of blood T cells in healthy people across ages. TCRdb reprocessed the 5' RACE reads with MiXCR, giving one entry per CDR3 protein. The sample lists about 1.8 million distinct CDR3 sequences, approximately 50% occurring once. The sequencing sample was made of blood. Receptors originate from a woman aged 40 to 50 in good health. Each CDR3 is given with its conserved first and last residue. Fields, in order: V gene, clone size, D gene, J gene, CDR3 protein, CDR3 DNA. D genes are given only for firm matches. Only part of the rows carry a size: once, few, many, or a class if the clone is expanded.

V gene: TRBV18; clone size: -; D gene: TRBD2; J gene: TRBJ2-1; CDR3 protein: CASPPRGLAGSSYNEQFF; CDR3 DNA: TGTGCCAGCCCACCGAGGGGACTAGCGGGGAGCTCCTACAATGAGCAGTTCTTC
V gene: TRBV12-3/TRBV12-4; clone size: few; D gene: TRBD1; J gene: TRBJ1-2; CDR3 protein: CASSPTGGSRGYTF; CDR3 DNA: TGTGCCAGCAGCCCTACAGGGGGCTCGCGAGGCTACACCTTC
V gene: TRBV3-1; clone size: few; D gene: -; J gene: TRBJ2-5; CDR3 protein: CASSQMRGAVETQYF; CDR3 DNA: TGTGCCAGCAGCCAGATGAGGGGGGCCGTAGAGACCCAGTACTTC
V gene: TRBV7-2; clone size: many; D gene: -; J gene: TRBJ2-7; CDR3 protein: CASSSSPVPAYEQYF; CDR3 DNA: TGTGCCAGCAGCTCCTCGCCGGTCCCTGCCTACGAGCAGTACTTC
V gene: TRBV7-2; clone size: few; D gene: TRBD1; J gene: TRBJ1-2; CDR3 protein: CASSLVGPGQGRAPNYGYTF; CDR3 DNA: TGTGCCAGCAGCTTAGTTGGACCGGGACAGGGGCGCGCCCCTAACTATGGCTACACCTTC
V gene: TRBV4-2; clone size: many; D gene: -; J gene: TRBJ2-7; CDR3 protein: CASSQDWGRVAYEQYF; CDR3 DNA: TGTGCCAGCAGCCAAGATTGGGGCAGGGTGGCCTACGAGCAGTACTTC
V gene: TRBV20-1; clone size: once; D gene: TRBD2; J gene: TRBJ2-1; CDR3 protein: CSAGAPAGVYNEQFF; CDR3 DNA: TGCAGTGCTGGAGCTCCAGCGGGGGTCTACAATGAGCAGTTCTTC
V gene: TRBV11-2; clone size: -; D gene: -; J gene: TRBJ2-7; CDR3 protein: CASSIPYPLGDNLYEQYF; CDR3 DNA: TGTGCCAGCAGCATACCGTACCCCCTGGGGGACAACCTCTACGAGCAGTACTTC
V gene: TRBV29-1; clone size: few; D gene: -; J gene: TRBJ2-3; CDR3 protein: CSVRTQAPDTQYF; CDR3 DNA: TGCAGCGTTAGGACCCAGGCGCCAGATACGCAGTATTTT
V gene: TRBV3-1; clone size: -; D gene: -; J gene: TRBJ2-1; CDR3 protein: CASSQVWGNEQFF; CDR3 DNA: TGTGCCAGCAGCCAAGTCTGGGGCAATGAGCAGTTCTTC
V gene: TRBV5-1; clone size: -; D gene: -; J gene: TRBJ2-3; CDR3 protein: CASSVAGPTGTQYF; CDR3 DNA: TGCGCCAGCAGCGTTGCGGGGCCGACAGGTACGCAGTATTTT
V gene: TRBV12-3/TRBV12-4; clone size: -; D gene: -; J gene: TRBJ2-3; CDR3 protein: CASSLGGRRDTQYF; CDR3 DNA: TGTGCCAGCAGTTTAGGAGGCCGGCGGGATACGCAGTATTTT
V gene: TRBV6-5; clone size: few; D gene: TRBD1; J gene: TRBJ1-1; CDR3 protein: CASRRQGTMNTEAFF; CDR3 DNA: TGTGCCAGCAGGAGACAGGGGACAATGAACACTGAAGCTTTCTTT
V gene: TRBV28; clone size: -; D gene: -; J gene: TRBJ1-5; CDR3 protein: CASSFLDSGNQPQHF; CDR3 DNA: TGTGCCAGCAGTTTCCTGGACAGTGGCAATCAGCCCCAGCATTTT
V gene: TRBV2; clone size: -; D gene: TRBD1; J gene: TRBJ2-6; CDR3 protein: CASTSGTGSFGANVLTF; CDR3 DNA: TGTGCCAGCACCAGCGGGACAGGGTCGTTTGGGGCCAACGTCCTGACTTTC
V gene: TRBV11-1; clone size: -; D gene: -; J gene: TRBJ2-7; CDR3 protein: CASSPRARYEQYF; CDR3 DNA: TGTGCCAGCAGCCCCAGGGCTCGCTACGAGCAGTACTTC
V gene: TRBV7-9; clone size: few; D gene: -; J gene: TRBJ2-1; CDR3 protein: CASSQGRATNNEQFF; CDR3 DNA: TGTGCCAGCAGCCAGGGACGGGCAACAAACAATGAGCAGTTCTTC
V gene: TRBV25-1; clone size: once; D gene: -; J gene: TRBJ1-1; CDR3 protein: CASSETVGGGNTEAFF; CDR3 DNA: TGTGCCAGCAGTGAAACGGTGGGAGGGGGGAACACTGAAGCTTTCTTT
V gene: TRBV7-2; clone size: -; D gene: TRBD1; J gene: TRBJ2-1; CDR3 protein: CASSYRRGTGGYNEQFF; CDR3 DNA: TGTGCCAGCAGTTACCGTAGAGGGACAGGGGGCTACAATGAGCAGTTCTTC
V gene: TRBV14; clone size: -; D gene: TRBD1; J gene: TRBJ2-4; CDR3 protein: CASSQGQGLYLAKNIQYF; CDR3 DNA: TGTGCCAGCAGCCAAGGACAGGGATTATACCTAGCCAAAAACATTCAGTACTTC
V gene: TRBV29-1; clone size: -; D gene: TRBD2; J gene: TRBJ2-3; CDR3 protein: CSGGRGVGTDTQYF; CDR3 DNA: TGCAGCGGGGGGCGGGGGGTAGGCACAGATACGCAGTATTTT
V gene: TRBV11-2; clone size: -; D gene: TRBD2; J gene: TRBJ2-1; CDR3 protein: CASSPGLANDNEQFF; CDR3 DNA: TGTGCCAGCAGTCCGGGACTAGCGAACGACAATGAGCAGTTCTTC
V gene: TRBV20-1; clone size: -; D gene: -; J gene: TRBJ2-7; CDR3 protein: CSARDSQATYEQYF; CDR3 DNA: TGCAGTGCTAGAGATTCCCAGGCCACCTACGAGCAGTACTTC
V gene: TRBV27; clone size: few; D gene: -; J gene: TRBJ2-5; CDR3 protein: CASSLSPSGRKETQYF; CDR3 DNA: TGTGCCAGCAGTTTGAGTCCATCGGGGCGGAAAGAGACCCAGTACTTC
V gene: TRBV20-1; clone size: few; D gene: TRBD1; J gene: TRBJ2-1; CDR3 protein: CSARGPGQGYNEQFF; CDR3 DNA: TGCAGTGCTAGAGGTCCGGGACAGGGCTACAATGAGCAGTTCTTC
V gene: TRBV7-9; clone size: -; D gene: TRBD2; J gene: TRBJ2-5; CDR3 protein: CASSLAVGAGRQETQYF; CDR3 DNA: TGTGCCAGCAGCTTAGCGGTCGGAGCGGGGCGACAAGAGACCCAGTACTTC
V gene: TRBV29-1; clone size: -; D gene: TRBD2; J gene: TRBJ2-1; CDR3 protein: CSVALGLAEVEQFF; CDR3 DNA: TGCAGCGTGGCCCTGGGACTAGCGGAAGTTGAGCAGTTCTTC
V gene: TRBV7-2; clone size: -; D gene: -; J gene: TRBJ2-5; CDR3 protein: CASSSPRPSEETQYF; CDR3 DNA: TGTGCCAGCAGCTCCCCGCGACCATCCGAAGAGACCCAGTACTTC
V gene: TRBV11-2; clone size: once; D gene: TRBD2; J gene: TRBJ2-7; CDR3 protein: CASAAGGYEQYF; CDR3 DNA: TGTGCCAGTGCAGCGGGGGGCTACGAGCAGTACTTC
V gene: TRBV20-1; clone size: -; D gene: TRBD2; J gene: TRBJ2-7; CDR3 protein: CSAPPRGAYEQYF; CDR3 DNA: TGCAGTGCCCCCCCCCGGGGGGCCTACGAGCAGTACTTC
V gene: TRBV5-6; clone size: -; D gene: -; J gene: TRBJ2-5; CDR3 protein: CASSLALRIQETQYF; CDR3 DNA: TGTGCCAGCAGCTTGGCCTTAAGGATTCAAGAGACCCAGTACTTC
V gene: TRBV20-1; clone size: -; D gene: -; J gene: TRBJ2-5; CDR3 protein: CSASFRGGETQYF; CDR3 DNA: TGCAGTGCTAGTTTCAGGGGAGGTGAGACCCAGTACTTC
V gene: TRBV10-3; clone size: -; D gene: -; J gene: TRBJ1-2; CDR3 protein: CAISDTGTSDGYTF; CDR3 DNA: TGTGCCATCAGCGATACAGGGACCTCAGATGGCTACACCTTC